The T cell receptor beta chain under discussion was sequenced for a study of vaccination effects on CD4 cells after COVID-19. Note on this clone: The antigen is not known.

Sequencing was preceded by expansion of antigen-specific CD4+ T cells with viral peptide pools in the ViraFEST assay. The culture ran for 9 to 11 days, and then CD4+ T cells were isolated. All study participants received two doses of BNT162b2 or mRNA-1273 vaccine. Vaccine recipients lacked prior SARS-CoV-2 infection and had negative nucleocapsid antibodies. Per the germline V gene, CDR1 is SEHNR and CDR2 is FQNEAQ (reference sequence). The CDR3 has 15 residues. V lost 5 bases to trimming and J lost 3 bases, with 14 bases between them. Study results and limitations: Late after vaccination, infection- and vaccine-induced clones showed marked clonal contraction.

The data were produced by immunoSEQ multiplex PCR, yet TCRdb's version contains in-frame clones alone and is incomplete. The data show tens of thousands of clones, over 70% seen once. The clonotype was recovered from a human donor who received a COVID-19 vaccine. The chain joins TRBV7-9 to TRBJ1-5, with a possible D match to TRBD1 (5 bases). Source: CD4+ T cells from PBMCs cultured with HCoV-229E spike peptides, taken after COVID-19 vaccination. CDR3 bases: TGTGCCAGCAGCCGCGGGGACGTCGTCAATCAGCCCCAGCATTTT. This translates into CASSRGDVVNQPQHF.